The present T cell receptor beta chain was sequenced within a study of T-cell memory formation after mild COVID-19. Broader study findings: Prior to infection, memory already included some responding clones, suggesting cross-reactive memory joined.

It was 5'RACE with constant-segment primers that produced the TCR alpha and TCR beta cDNA libraries, which carried sample barcodes and UMIs. Each CDR3 protein gets one entry after TCRdb re-called the 5' RACE reads with MiXCR. Of 400,000 or so distinct CDR3 sequences in the sample, around 18% were seen once. This CDR3 spans 12 amino acids. CDR1 and CDR2 (germline): SGHTA, FQGNSA. V dropped 5 bases and J dropped 4 bases, with 7 bases sitting between them. On this clonotype itself: Its antigen is currently unknown.

Material for sequencing was PBMCs or a T cell subset sorted from them (not recorded which). This TCR derives from an adult woman who had mild COVID-19 (a few samples of this study predate the infection). Cell type and time point are not known. The genes are TRBV7-2 and TRBJ2-3; no definite D call. CDR3: CASSRRADTQYF. CDR3 DNA: TGTGCCAGCAGCCGTAGAGCAGATACGCAGTATTTT.